This note documents a single T cell receptor (beta chain) sequence. Its antigen is as yet unknown. The data were taken from a study of T cell responses to AZD1222 COVID-19 vaccine. Study as a whole: Pooling covered second doses at about 4 or about 12 weeks. Study-wide findings and caveats: Reportedly, close to half of spike-specific TCRs are directed against unmutated variant regions.

The ends were cut back, 1 base at V and 5 bases at J, with 9 bases in the middle. Germline CDR1 and CDR2: SGHKS and YYEKEE (reference sequence). This CDR3 region has 14 residues. Some clones are missing from TCRdb's copy, which holds only in-frame ones; the method was immunoSEQ multiplex PCR. The sample lists over 100,000 clones; more than 75% were seen once. The starting material was peripheral blood, obtained on day 0 of AZD1222 vaccination. The chain employs TRBV5-5 and TRBJ2-2; no clear D. The receptor was isolated from an adult in good health. CDR3 DNA sequence: TGTGCCAGCAGCTTGTCAGTTGGAACCGGGGAGCTGTTTTTT. Translating gives CASSLSVGTGELFF.